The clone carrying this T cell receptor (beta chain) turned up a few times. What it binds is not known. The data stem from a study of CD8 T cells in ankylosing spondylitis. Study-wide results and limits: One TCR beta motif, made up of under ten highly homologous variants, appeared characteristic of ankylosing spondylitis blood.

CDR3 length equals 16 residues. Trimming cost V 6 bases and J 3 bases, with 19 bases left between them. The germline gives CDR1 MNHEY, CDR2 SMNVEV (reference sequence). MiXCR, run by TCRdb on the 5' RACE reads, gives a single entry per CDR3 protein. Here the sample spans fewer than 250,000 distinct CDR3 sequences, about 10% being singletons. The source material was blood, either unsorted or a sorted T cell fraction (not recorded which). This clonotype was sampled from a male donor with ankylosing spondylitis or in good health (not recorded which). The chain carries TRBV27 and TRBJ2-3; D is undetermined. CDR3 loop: CASSPPSGGSTDTQYF. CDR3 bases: TGTGCCAGCAGCCCCCCCTCCGGCGGATCAACAGATACGCAGTATTTT.